Below, 19 T cell receptor beta chains from the same sample are listed, as sequenced in a study of cytotoxic CD8 clonotypes in ibrutinib-treated CLL. TCRdb keeps only in-frame clones here, not all; method: immunoSEQ multiplex PCR. The repertoire holds about 85,000 clones, with about four fifths as singletons. The sequenced sample was PBMCs, obtained after 12 months of ibrutinib treatment. The receptors derive from a human donor with chronic lymphocytic leukemia.

The rearrangement joins TRBV30 to TRBJ2-1, with 11 nucleotides matching TRBD2. CDR3 length: 12 amino acids. Germline trimming cut 5 bases from V and 8 bases from J; bases unmatched to any gene: 2. Germline loops: CDR1 GTSNPN, CDR2 SVGIG (reference sequence). The CDR3 sequence: CAWGTSGDEQFF. CDR3 nucleotides: TGTGCCTGGGGGACTAGCGGCGATGAGCAGTTCTTC.

This clone was picked up a small number of times. V is TRBV5-4 and J is TRBJ2-2; D is tentatively TRBD1 or TRBD2 (5 bases each). Germline values: CDR1 SGHNT, CDR2 YYREEE (reference sequence). There are 16 residues in the CDR3. The germline V and J ends were trimmed by 6 bases and 6 bases, with 21 bases remaining between them. The CDR3 DNA sequence: TGTGCCAGCAAGCCACCGGGACCGGCAAGTCCCGGGGAGCTGTTTTTT. It encodes CASKPPGPASPGELFF. Using reference TRBV5-4 and TRBJ2-2 for the parts outside the CDR3, the full variable domain is ETGVTQSPTHLIKTRGQQVTLRCSSQSGHNTVSWYQQALGQGPQFIFQYYREEENGRGNFPPRFSGLQFPNYSSELNVNALELDDSALYLCASKPPGPASPGELFFGEGSRLTVL.

CDR3 nucleotides: TGTGCCAGCAGCGTATTAGGGCAGAGCGAAAAACTGTTTTTT. It is translated as CASSVLGQSEKLFF. The V and J genes are TRBV9 and TRBJ1-4, with unresolved D. Germline assignment: CDR1 SGDLS and CDR2 YYNGEE. Trimming left V 1 base short and J 8 bases short, with 12 bases between. The CDR3 consists of 14 residues.

J is TRBJ2-1 and V is TRBV19; the match to TRBD1 covers 7 bases. Germline CDR1 reads LNHDA; CDR2 reads SQIVND (reference sequence). With V trimmed by 6 bases and J by 0 bases, 8 bases remained unmatched. This CDR3 has 16 residues. The CDR3, as DNA: TGTGCCAGTAGGGCAGGGGGACACAGCTCCTACAATGAGCAGTTCTTC. The encoded protein is CASRAGGHSSYNEQFF.

This clone came up many times. The chain carries TRBV14 and TRBJ1-1, with D unclear. The CDR3 runs to 14 residues. Deletions cut 6 bases from V and 2 bases from J, with 13 bases between. CDR1 and CDR2 from the germline V gene are SGHDN and FVKESK. This chain's CDR3 is CASRMGMPNTEAFF. CDR3 nucleotides: TGTGCCAGCAGGATGGGGATGCCAAACACTGAAGCTTTCTTT.

The rearrangement joins TRBV7-2 to TRBJ2-1, with 7 bases fitting TRBD1. CDR1 is SGHTA, CDR2 FQGNSA, per germline. Trimming at V came to 4 bases and at J to 6 bases, leaving 3 bases not matched to a gene. The length of the CDR3 is 13 residues. The CDR3 sequence: CASSSRTGNEQFF. CDR3 coding DNA: TGTGCCAGCAGCTCCCGGACAGGCAATGAGCAGTTCTTC.

The chain uses TRBV5-1 and TRBJ1-1; 8 bases are shared with TRBD1. V shed 3 bases, J shed 1 base, and the junction held 8 bases outside the gene matches. CDR3 length equals 16 residues. Germline lookup yields CDR1 SGHRS and CDR2 YFSETQ. The CDR3 region is CASSSQPGQANTEAFF. CDR3 nucleotide sequence: TGCGCCAGCAGCTCCCAACCGGGACAGGCGAACACTGAAGCTTTCTTT.

V usage is TRBV7-9 and J usage is TRBJ1-4; weak D call: TRBD1 (5 bases). Germline CDR1 is SEHNR and CDR2 is FQNEAQ (reference sequence). The length of the CDR3 is 15 residues. Trimming took off 2 bases at V and 8 bases at J, with 15 bases between the two ends. CDR3 loop: CASSLSGQGGEKLFF. CDR3 DNA: TGTGCCAGCAGCTTATCGGGTCAGGGCGGGGAAAAACTGTTTTTT.

This chain joins TRBV11-3 and TRBJ2-1; 8 nucleotides match TRBD2. The ends lost 5 bases at V and 8 bases at J; junction bases unmatched: 8. Germline V gene lookup returns CDR1 SGHNT and CDR2 YENEEA. The CDR3 totals 14 residues. CDR3 DNA sequence: TGTGCCAGCAGCCGCCCCGGGAGGGTCGATGAGCAGTTCTTC. Its protein is CASSRPGRVDEQFF.

This chain uses TRBV21-1 with TRBJ1-2; the table's D call TRBD1 went unverified against the DNA. TRBV21-1 constitutes a pseudogene. The CDR3 length is 15 residues. In DNA, the CDR3 is TGTGCCAGCAGCAAAAGGACAGGGAAAAACTATGGCTACACCTTC. This codes for CASSKRTGKNYGYTF.

A few counts support this clone. The rearrangement joins TRBV14 to TRBJ2-1; perhaps TRBD2 as D (7 bases). From germline, CDR1 is SGHDN and CDR2 FVKESK. Trimming shortened V by 4 bases and J by 9 bases, and 16 bases separated the two germline ends. This CDR3 is built from 14 residues. The CDR3: CASSRRGRAGEQFF. CDR3 coding DNA: TGTGCCAGCAGCCGTAGGGGGAGGGCCGGTGAGCAGTTCTTC.

This clone has just a few counts. CDR3 coding DNA: TGCGCCAGCACCCGGGGGGGGGCCACAGATACGCAGTATTTT. Encoded protein: CASTRGGATDTQYF. The genes are TRBV5-1 and TRBJ2-3; 8 bases are shared with TRBD2. V gave up 6 bases and J gave up 2 bases; unmatched junction bases: 5. CDR3 length: 14 amino acids. Looked up from germline, CDR1 is SGHRS and CDR2 is YFSETQ. Combining the CDR3 with reference TRBV5-1 and TRBJ2-3 gives the whole variable domain KAGVTQTPRYLIKTRGQQVTLSCSPISGHRSVSWYQQTPGQGLQFLFEYFSETQRNKGNFPGRFSGRQFSNSRSEMNVSTLELGDSALYLCASTRGGATDTQYFGPGTRLTVL.

The chain couples TRBV5-1 to TRBJ2-6; no clear D. CDR1 is SGHRS and CDR2 is YFSETQ in the germline V gene. The CDR3 loop spans 14 amino acids. Trimming shortened V by 1 base and J by 13 bases, and 15 bases separated the two germline ends. For the CDR3, the DNA is TGCGCCAGCAGCTTGTTTGGTGGCGCCCAGGTCCTGACTTTC. This translates into CASSLFGGAQVLTF.

This chain connects TRBV27 to TRBJ2-1; 8 bases agree with TRBD2. CDR1 MNHEY and CDR2 SMNVEV come from the germline V gene (reference sequence). The CDR3 runs to 14 residues. The junction had 4 bases not matched to a gene; V was cut back by 7 bases and J by 2 bases. For the CDR3, the DNA is TGTGCCAGCACCGCGGGACTAGCCTACAATGAGCAGTTCTTC. This gives the protein CASTAGLAYNEQFF.

Points on this clone: One base away lies a much larger clone, so this may be a sequencing read error. The J gene is TRBJ1-2, the V gene TRBV5-6; unclear D gene. Germline CDR1 and CDR2: SGHDT and YYEEEE. Trimming took 0 bases from V and 7 from J, leaving 4 bases between them. The CDR3 has 11 residues. DNA for the CDR3: TGTGCCAGCAGCTTGGGGGGTGGCTACACCTTC. Protein sequence: CASSLGGGYTF.

Only one count was recorded for this clone. The V call is TRBV4-3, the J call TRBJ1-4; D remains unclear. The CDR3 sequence is 14 residues long. The germline V gene has CDR1 LGHNA and CDR2 YSLEER. Trimming took 5 bases from V and 8 from J, leaving 15 bases between them. In DNA, the CDR3 is TGCGCCAGCAGCAGGACCACGCAGCGGGAAAAACTGTTTTTT. Translated: CASSRTTQREKLFF.

A remark on this clone: A read error may produce the germline difference seen at one junction end. V gene TRBV28 combines with J gene TRBJ1-6, with 9 nucleotides matching TRBD1. The CDR3 totals 16 residues. Germline V gene lookup returns CDR1 MDHEN and CDR2 SYDVKM. CDR3 DNA: TGTGCCAGCAGTGCGGGACAGGGATTCTATTATTCACCCCTCCACTTT. Protein product: CASSAGQGFYYSPLHF. Full variable domain (rest looked up from reference TRBV28 and TRBJ1-6): DVKVTQSSRYLVKRTGEKVFLECVQDMDHENMFWYRQDPGLGLRLIYFSYDVKMKEKGDIPEGYSVSREKKERFSLILESASTNQTSMYLCASSAGQGFYYSPLHFGNGTRLTVT.

This clone was found many times. This rearrangement joins TRBV19 to TRBJ2-1; D assignment may be TRBD1 or TRBD2 (5 bases each). CDR1 LNHDA and CDR2 SQIVND come from the germline V gene (reference sequence). V was clipped by 6 bases and J by 7 bases, with 13 bases between them. This CDR3 region has 13 residues. CDR3 coding DNA: TGTGCCAGTAGCCCCGGGACGACTAATGAGCAGTTCTTC. The encoded protein is CASSPGTTNEQFF. The complete variable domain, with remaining parts taken from reference TRBV19 and TRBJ2-1, reads DGGITQSPKYLFRKEGQNVTLSCEQNLNHDAMYWYRQDPGQGLRLIYYSQIVNDFQKGDIAEGYSVSREKKESFPLTVTSAQKNPTAFYLCASSPGTTNEQFFGPGTRLTVL.

V and J are TRBV7-2 and TRBJ2-1, with no clear D. Germline V gene data show CDR1 as SGHTA and CDR2 as FQGNSA. The V end lost 1 base, the J end lost 9 bases, and 10 bases lay between the germline ends. CDR3 length equals 13 residues. The CDR3 here is CASSLGPPREQFF. The DNA of the CDR3 is TGTGCCAGCAGCTTAGGGCCCCCCCGTGAGCAGTTCTTC.